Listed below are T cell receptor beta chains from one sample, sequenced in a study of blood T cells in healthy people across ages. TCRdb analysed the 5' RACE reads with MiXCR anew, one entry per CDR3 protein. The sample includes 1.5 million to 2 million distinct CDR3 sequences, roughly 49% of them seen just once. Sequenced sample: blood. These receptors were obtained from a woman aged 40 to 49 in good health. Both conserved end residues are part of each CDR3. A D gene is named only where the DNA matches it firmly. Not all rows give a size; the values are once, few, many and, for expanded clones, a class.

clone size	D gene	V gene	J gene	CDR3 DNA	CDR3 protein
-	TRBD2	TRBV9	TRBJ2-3	TGTGCCAGCACCCCAGCTGGGCGGGGGGGCAGAGATACGCAGTATTTT	CASTPAGRGGRDTQYF
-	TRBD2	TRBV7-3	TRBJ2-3	TGTGCCAGCAGCTTAGGTCGACTAGCGGGGCCTAGCACAGATACGCAGTATTTT	CASSLGRLAGPSTDTQYF
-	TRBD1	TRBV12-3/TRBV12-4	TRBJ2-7	TGTGCCAGCAGTTTAGTGCAGGGGGCTGGTAACGAGCAGTACTTC	CASSLVQGAGNEQYF
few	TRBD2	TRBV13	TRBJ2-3	TGTGCCAGCAGCTTAGGGAGGGGACTAGCGGATTCAGATACGCAGTATTTT	CASSLGRGLADSDTQYF
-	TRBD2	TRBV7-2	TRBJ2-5	TGTGCCAGCAGCTTAGGGATACTAGCGGTACAAGAGACCCTGTACTTC	CASSLGILAVQETLYF
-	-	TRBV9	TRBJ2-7	TGTGCCAGCAGCGTAGGTGGGAGGGGGGCGTACAATGAGCAGTACTTC	CASSVGGRGAYNEQYF
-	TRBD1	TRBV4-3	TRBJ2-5	TGCGCCAGCAGCCAAATAGACAGGGGGCACGAGCGGTACTTC	CASSQIDRGHERYF
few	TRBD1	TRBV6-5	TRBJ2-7	TGTGCCAGCAGTTCACCGGGACAGGCGACCTCCTACGAGCAGTACTTC	CASSSPGQATSYEQYF
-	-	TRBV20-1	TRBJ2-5	TGCAGTGCCCTCCTTGAAGAGACCCAGTACTTC	CSALLEETQYF
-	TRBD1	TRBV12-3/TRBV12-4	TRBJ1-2	TGTGCCAGCGCAACAGGGGCTAACTATGGCTACACCTTC	CASATGANYGYTF
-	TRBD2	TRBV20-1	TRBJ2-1	TGCAGTGCTAGAGATTGGGGTAGCGGGGTATCCTACAATGAGCAGTTCTTC	CSARDWGSGVSYNEQFF
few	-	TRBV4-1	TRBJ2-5	TGCGCCAGCAGCCAAGTCGAGCTCTCCCGGGAGACCCAGTACTTC	CASSQVELSRETQYF
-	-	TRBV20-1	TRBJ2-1	TGCAGTGCTGGGACATTATACAATGAGCAGTTCTTC	CSAGTLYNEQFF
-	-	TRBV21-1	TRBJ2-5	TGTGCCAGCAGCAAAGGGGCCCCGCGGTCCGGGGAGACCCAGTACTTC	CASSKGAPRSGETQYF
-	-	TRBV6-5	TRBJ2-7	TGTGCCAGCAGTATCTCAGGGGCTGGTTCCTACGAGCAGTACTTC	CASSISGAGSYEQYF
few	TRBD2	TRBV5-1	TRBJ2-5	TGCGCCAGCAGCCCCACGGGGCTAGCGGGGGGGATTCAAGAGACCCAGTACTTC	CASSPTGLAGGIQETQYF
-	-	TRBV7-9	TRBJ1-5	TGTGCCAGCAGCTTAGGAGGGGGACATAGCAATCAGCCCCAGCATTTT	CASSLGGGHSNQPQHF
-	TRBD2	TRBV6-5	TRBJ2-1	TGTGCCAGCAGCAGAAATAGCGGGTCGGTCAATGAGCAGTTCTTC	CASSRNSGSVNEQFF
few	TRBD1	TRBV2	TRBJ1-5	TGTGCCAGCATGGGACAGGGGAATCAGCCCCAGCATTTT	CASMGQGNQPQHF
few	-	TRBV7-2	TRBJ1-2	TGTGCCAGCAGCTTAGCGTTGAACAGGGCGGTCGGCTACACCTTC	CASSLALNRAVGYTF
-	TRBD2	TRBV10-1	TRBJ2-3	TGCGCCTCATTTGGGAGGGCGAAACCAGATACGCAGTATTTT	CASFGRAKPDTQYF
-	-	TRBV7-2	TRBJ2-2	TGTGCCAGCCCTCGGAATCCCACGAACACCGGGGAGCTGTTTTTT	CASPRNPTNTGELFF
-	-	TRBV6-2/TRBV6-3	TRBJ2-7	TGTGCCAGCAGTTACTCAATCGGGGGACCGTCCTACGAGCAGTACTTC	CASSYSIGGPSYEQYF
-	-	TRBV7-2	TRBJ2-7	TGTGCCAGCAGCGAACTGCCGGGTTTTGGGGCGGACGAGCAGTACTTC	CASSELPGFGADEQYF
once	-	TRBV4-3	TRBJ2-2	TGCGCCAGCAGCCAGCTACAGGGGGGGCACGGGGAGCTGTTTTTT	CASSQLQGGHGELFF
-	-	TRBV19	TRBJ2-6	TGTGCCAGTAGTATAGATATCTCTGGGGCCAACGTCCTGACTTTC	CASSIDISGANVLTF
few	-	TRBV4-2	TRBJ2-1	TGTGCCAGCAGCCCGGAGGGGCAATCCTACAATGAGCAGTTCTTC	CASSPEGQSYNEQFF
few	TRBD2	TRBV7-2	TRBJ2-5	TGTGCCAGCAGCTACGGACTAGCGGAGACCCAGTACTTC	CASSYGLAETQYF
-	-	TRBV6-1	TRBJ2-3	TGTGCCAGCAGTGAAGGGGGGTTCCCAGATACGCAGTATTTT	CASSEGGFPDTQYF
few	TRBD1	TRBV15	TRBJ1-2	TGTGCCACCAGCAGGGACAGGGGCAGAGCTTCTTTAGCTAACTATGGCTACACCTTC	CATSRDRGRASLANYGYTF
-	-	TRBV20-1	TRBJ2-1	TGCAGTGCTCGCCATGTGGGGGGTTACTCCTACAATGAGCAGTTCTTC	CSARHVGGYSYNEQFF
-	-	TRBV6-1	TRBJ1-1	TGTGCCAGCACCTTAGCAGACGGGGGATGGGAATATATCTCTGAAGCTTTCTTT	CASTLADGGWEYISEAFF
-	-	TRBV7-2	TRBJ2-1	TGTGCCAGCAGCCACGACGTGTCGCGGGGCTATGAGCAGTTCTTC	CASSHDVSRGYEQFF
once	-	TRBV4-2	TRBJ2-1	TGTGCCAGCAGCCAAGGTTTCGGTAGCTGGGGCCTACCTTACAATGAGCAGTTCTTC	CASSQGFGSWGLPYNEQFF
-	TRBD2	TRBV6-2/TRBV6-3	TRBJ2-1	TGTGCCAGCAGTCGGACTAGTAACAATGAGCAGTTCTTC	CASSRTSNNEQFF